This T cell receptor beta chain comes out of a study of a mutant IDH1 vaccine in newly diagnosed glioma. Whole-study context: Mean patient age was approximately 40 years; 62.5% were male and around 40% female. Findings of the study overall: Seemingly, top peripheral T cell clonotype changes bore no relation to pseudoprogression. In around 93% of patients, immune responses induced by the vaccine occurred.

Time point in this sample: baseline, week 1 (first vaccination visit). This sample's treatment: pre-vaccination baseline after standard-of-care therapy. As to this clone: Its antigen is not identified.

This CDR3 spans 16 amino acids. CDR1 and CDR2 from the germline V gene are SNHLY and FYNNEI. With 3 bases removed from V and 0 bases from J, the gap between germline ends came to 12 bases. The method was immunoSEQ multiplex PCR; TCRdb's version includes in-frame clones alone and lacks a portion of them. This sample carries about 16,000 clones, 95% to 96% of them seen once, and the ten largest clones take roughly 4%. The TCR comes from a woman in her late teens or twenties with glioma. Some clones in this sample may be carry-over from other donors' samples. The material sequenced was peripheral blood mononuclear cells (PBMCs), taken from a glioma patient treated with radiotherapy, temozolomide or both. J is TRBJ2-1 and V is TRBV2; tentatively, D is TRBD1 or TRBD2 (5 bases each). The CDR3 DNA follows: TGTGCCAGCAGTGATGGGGGACCCTTCTCCTACAATGAGCAGTTCTTC. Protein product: CASSDGGPFSYNEQFF.